This TCR beta chain was captured in a study of cytomegalovirus exposure and HLA in healthy donors. The count of this clone is one. Germline is not matched at one junction end, which may reflect a read error. Germline V gene sequence: CDR1 SSHAT, CDR2 FNYEAQ (reference sequence). This CDR3 has 12 residues. PCR was performed using 60 Vbeta and 13 Jbeta primers. TCRdb's table, derived via immunoSEQ multiplex PCR, lists solely in-frame clones and lacks some. This sample yields approximately 88,000 clones, of which 64% are seen a single time; around 3.5% belongs to the top ten. Source material: PBMCs. The TCR sequence derives from a man aged 55 to 70 in good health and CMV-seronegative. The rearrangement uses TRBV7-7 and TRBJ2-5; D might be TRBD1 (5 bases). The CDR3 DNA reads TGTGCTAGCAGCTTATTAAGGGGGACCCAGTACTTC. Amino acid sequence: CASSLLRGTQYF.